The TCR beta chain under discussion was sequenced for a study of T-cell memory formation after mild COVID-19. Study background: Most TCR clusters belonged to a single donor. Regarding the study as a whole: Pre-infection memory already had some responding clones, implying cross-reactive memory joined. CD4+ contracting clones were mainly CM and EM; CD8+ ones, EMRA.

Germline CDR1 and CDR2: LGHDT and YNNKEL (reference sequence). The CDR3 totals 16 residues. V was cut by 4 bases and J by 0 bases, with 15 bases left in between. A note on this clonotype: What it recognizes is unknown.

From 5'RACE with constant-segment primers came TCR alpha and TCR beta cDNA libraries that carried sample barcodes and UMIs. Each CDR3 protein gets one entry after TCRdb re-called the 5' RACE reads with MiXCR. The sample yields 530,000 or so distinct CDR3 sequences, roughly 17% seen once. This sequence was found in an adult woman who had mild COVID-19 (a few samples of this study predate the infection). Cell type and time point are not known. Sequencing was performed on PBMCs or a T cell subset sorted from them (not recorded which). The chain joins TRBV3-1 to TRBJ1-1; D is undetermined. The CDR3 spells CASSRTQSGLNTEAFF. Here the CDR3 DNA reads TGTGCCAGCAGCCGAACCCAGTCGGGGTTGAACACTGAAGCTTTCTTT.